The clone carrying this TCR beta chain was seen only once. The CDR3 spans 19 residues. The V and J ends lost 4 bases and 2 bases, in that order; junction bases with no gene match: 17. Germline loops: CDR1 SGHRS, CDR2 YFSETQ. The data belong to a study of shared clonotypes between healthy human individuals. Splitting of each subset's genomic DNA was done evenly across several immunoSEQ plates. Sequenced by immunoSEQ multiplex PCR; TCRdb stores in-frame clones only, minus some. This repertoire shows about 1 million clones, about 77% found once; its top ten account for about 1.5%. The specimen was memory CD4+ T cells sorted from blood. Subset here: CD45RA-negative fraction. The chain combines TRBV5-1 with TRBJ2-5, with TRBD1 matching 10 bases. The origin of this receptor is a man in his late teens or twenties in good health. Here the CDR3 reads CASSPMTGGRGLTQETQYF. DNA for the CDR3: TGCGCCAGCAGCCCGATGACAGGGGGCCGGGGACTAACTCAAGAGACCCAGTACTTC.